This TCR beta chain derives from a study of blood T cell repertoires in COVID-19 (dated by TCRdb to about 2020). As for the study more broadly: Collaborator samples came from the United States, Italy and Spain and covered acute and convalescent phases of COVID-19. The material from the prospective study consisted of cDNA or gDNA derived from T cells, B-cell-depleted T cells, or PBMCs. The dataset comprised deeply sampled blood TCRbeta repertoires from subjects exposed to, actively infected with, or recovered from COVID-19. The repertoires were released in a freely available public database meant as a resource for research on the immune response to SARS-CoV-2. Samples came from the ongoing ImmuneRACE study (first 160 participants) plus 1,254 subjects from 6 global collaborators. Sample metadata almost always included a de-identified subject ID, COVID-19 status, age in years and sex. Where HLA class I and class II types were available, the types were taken from metadata supplied by the sample provider, not from assay-based typing. The study at large found these results: Clinical and demographic metadata were provided uncurated, with the amount varying by source and participant.

From the cysteine up to the phenylalanine, the CDR3 has a length of 16 residues. CDR3 DNA only is kept here, 48 bases in frame from base 1. A distance of 19 bases separates the germline ends of V and J, which lose 2 bases and 8 bases respectively. Via the germline V gene, CDR1 is MNHNS and CDR2 SASEGT. This clone was seen more than once but under ten times. Its antigen is still unknown. Base qualities are missing; no much larger clone stands one base away. The immunoSEQ Assay, a bias-controlled multiplex PCR, was used to amplify TCRbeta CDR3 regions from genomic DNA. Regarding the original processing steps: Nucleated cell counts per sample were estimated from amplification of reference gene primers within the assay. To quantify the absolute abundance of each unique TCRbeta CDR3 rearrangement, sequence reads were collapsed and filtered. For each sample, productive Simpson clonality was calculated as the square root of Simpson's diversity index over productive rearrangements. Held by TCRdb, this immuneACCESS table contains in-frame sequences only and omits some clones. Under half of the omission traces to an unresolved V gene where checked; the cause of the rest is unknown. The DNA gave D and trimming, while V, J and clone size come from that table. For this sample there are over 400,000 clones; roughly 89% appear just once. The top ten constitute about 8.2% of the sample.

In Seattle, one collaborating source enrolled patients while the infection was active and tracked those patients longitudinally over the course of disease. Each collaborating institution followed its own protocols to collect whole blood in K2EDTA tubes. Collaborator samples were shipped for TCRbeta analysis as frozen whole blood, isolated PBMCs, or DNA extracted from either sample type. Sequencing was done on a sample of peripheral blood. The chain was built from TRBV6-1 and TRBJ2-1, with a weak D call of TRBD1 (5 bases match). This receptor was taken from a woman in her 50s with COVID-19, enrolled during active disease. Read as DNA, the sequence is TGTGCCAGCAGTGAATACCGACAGATTGGCGGCGATGAGCAGTTCTTC. Translated, it gives CASSEYRQIGGDEQFF.